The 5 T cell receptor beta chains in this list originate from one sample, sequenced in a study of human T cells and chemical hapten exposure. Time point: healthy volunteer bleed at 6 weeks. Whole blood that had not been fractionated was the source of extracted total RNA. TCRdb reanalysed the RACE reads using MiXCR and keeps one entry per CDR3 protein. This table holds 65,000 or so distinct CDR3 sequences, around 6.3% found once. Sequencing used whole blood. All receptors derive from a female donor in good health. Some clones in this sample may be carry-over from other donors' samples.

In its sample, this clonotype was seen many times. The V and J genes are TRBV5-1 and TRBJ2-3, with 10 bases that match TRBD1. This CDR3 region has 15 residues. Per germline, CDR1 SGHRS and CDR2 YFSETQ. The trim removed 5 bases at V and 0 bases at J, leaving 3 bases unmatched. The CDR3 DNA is TGCGCCAGCAGTTCGACAGGGGGCAGCACAGATACGCAGTATTTT. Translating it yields CASSSTGGSTDTQYF. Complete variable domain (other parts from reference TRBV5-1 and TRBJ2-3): KAGVTQTPRYLIKTRGQQVTLSCSPISGHRSVSWYQQTPGQGLQFLFEYFSETQRNKGNFPGRFSGRQFSNSRSEMNVSTLELGDSALYLCASSSTGGSTDTQYFGPGTRLTVL.

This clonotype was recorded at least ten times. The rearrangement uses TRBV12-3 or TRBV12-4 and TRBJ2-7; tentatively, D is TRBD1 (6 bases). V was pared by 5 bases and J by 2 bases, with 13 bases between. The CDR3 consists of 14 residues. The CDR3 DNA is TGTGCCAGCAGTGTAGGGACATTTGCCTACGAGCAGTACTTC. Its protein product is CASSVGTFAYEQYF.

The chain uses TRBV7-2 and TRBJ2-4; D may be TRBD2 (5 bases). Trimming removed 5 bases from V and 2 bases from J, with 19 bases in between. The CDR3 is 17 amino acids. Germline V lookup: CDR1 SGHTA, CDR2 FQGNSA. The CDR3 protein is CASSPESRGMSKNIQYF. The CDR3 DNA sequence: TGTGCCAGCAGCCCCGAGTCTAGAGGGATGTCCAAAAACATTCAGTACTTC. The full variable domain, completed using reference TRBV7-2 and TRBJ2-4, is GAGVSQSPSNKVTEKGKDVELRCDPISGHTALYWYRQSLGQGLEFLIYFQGNSAPDKSGLPSDRFSAERTGGSVSTLTIQRTQQEDSAVYLCASSPESRGMSKNIQYFGAGTRLSVL.

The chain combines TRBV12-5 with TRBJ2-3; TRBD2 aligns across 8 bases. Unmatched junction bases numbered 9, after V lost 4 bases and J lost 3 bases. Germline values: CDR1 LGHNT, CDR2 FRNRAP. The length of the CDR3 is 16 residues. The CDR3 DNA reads TGTGCTAGTGGTTCGCTCAGCGGGAGTGGGACAGATACGCAGTATTTT. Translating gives CASGSLSGSGTDTQYF. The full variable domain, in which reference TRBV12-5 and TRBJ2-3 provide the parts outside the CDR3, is DARVTQTPRHKVTEMGQEVTMRCQPILGHNTVFWYRQTMMQGLELLAYFRNRAPLDDSGMPKDRFSAEMPDATLATLKIQPSEPRDSAVYFCASGSLSGSGTDTQYFGPGTRLTVL.

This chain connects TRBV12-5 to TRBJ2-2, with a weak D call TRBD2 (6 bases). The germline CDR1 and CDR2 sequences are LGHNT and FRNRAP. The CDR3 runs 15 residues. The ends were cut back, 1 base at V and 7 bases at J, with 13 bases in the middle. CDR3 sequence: CASGLGPRRGGELFF. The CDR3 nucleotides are TGTGCTAGTGGTTTGGGCCCTAGGAGGGGCGGGGAGCTGTTTTTT.